This T cell receptor (beta chain) derives from a study of T cell responses to AZD1222 COVID-19 vaccine. About the research overall: Combined were second doses at about 4 or about 12 weeks.

Profiling relied on immunoSEQ multiplex PCR, and the TCRdb table lists in-frame clones only, not all of them. The sample consists of 120,000 or so clones, more than 80% of them appearing once. V gave up 0 bases and J gave up 3 bases, with 12 bases separating them. There are 15 residues in the CDR3. In germline, CDR1 is MNHEY, CDR2 SVGAGI. This clone has a handful of counts. The antigen remains undetermined. General study findings and limits: Variant regions that are unmutated are reportedly the target of nearly half of spike-specific TCRs. Possibly, clonal diversity was underestimated; donors were largely white British and included more females. Of the AZD1222 recipients, only 5 or 6 were seropositive at baseline.

The material sequenced was peripheral blood, taken on day 0 of AZD1222 vaccination. The V gene is TRBV6-5, the J gene TRBJ2-7; D remains unclear. The clonotype originates from an adult in good health. This chain's CDR3 is CASSYSIGRLYEQYF. CDR3 nucleotides: TGTGCCAGCAGTTACTCGATCGGAAGACTCTACGAGCAGTACTTC.